A selection of T cell receptor beta chains follows, all from one sample in a study of blood T cell repertoires in COVID-19. Profiled with immunoSEQ multiplex PCR; TCRdb holds only in-frame clones, not every one. Among 140,000 to 150,000 clones listed, roughly 86% were seen once. Sequencing input: peripheral blood. These receptors were taken from a man between 65 and 85 years old with acute or convalescent COVID-19. Both conserved end residues are part of each CDR3. D genes are given only for firm matches. Clone size is shown for a subset of rows, as once, few, many or a class of expanded clone.

15	TRBV2	TRBJ2-7	-	-	CASSEIDGSSYEQYF	TGTGCCAGCAGTGAAATCGACGGGAGCTCCTACGAGCAGTACTTC
14	TRBV7-2	TRBJ1-2	-	-	CASSPGQPNYGYTF	TGTGCCAGCAGCCCGGGACAACCTAACTATGGCTACACCTTC
13	TRBV29-1	TRBJ1-1	-	-	CSVDQGLLTEAFF	TGCAGCGTTGACCAGGGATTACTCACTGAAGCTTTCTTT
13	TRBV13	TRBJ1-1	-	-	CASSLAAGTEAFF	TGTGCCAGCAGCTTAGCAGCCGGGACTGAAGCTTTCTTT
14	TRBV28	TRBJ1-5	-	few	CASSFSGSNQPQHF	TGTGCCAGCAGTTTTTCAGGGAGCAATCAGCCCCAGCATTTT
16	TRBV3-1/TRBV3-2	TRBJ2-1	TRBD2	-	CASRGLAGGVYNEQFF	TGTGCCAGCAGGGGACTAGCGGGAGGCGTCTACAATGAGCAGTTCTTC
14	TRBV4-1	TRBJ1-2	-	-	CASSQAQGYYGYTF	TGCGCCAGCAGCCAAGCCCAGGGTTACTATGGCTACACCTTC
16	TRBV7-2	TRBJ1-1	TRBD1	-	CASSRQGAGTNTEAFF	TGTGCCAGCAGCAGGCAGGGGGCAGGGACGAACACTGAAGCTTTCTTT
17	TRBV24-1	TRBJ2-3	TRBD2	-	CATSDHTGTRDSNTQYF	TGTGCCACCAGTGATCACACCGGGACTAGAGATTCGAATACGCAGTATTTT
15	TRBV14	TRBJ1-1	-	-	CASSPSQNFVTEAFF	TGTGCCAGCAGCCCTTCACAGAACTTTGTCACTGAAGCTTTCTTT
16	TRBV7-8	TRBJ2-2	TRBD1	-	CASSGRQGMSTGELFF	TGTGCCAGCAGCGGACGACAGGGAATGAGCACCGGGGAGCTGTTTTTT
15	TRBV27	TRBJ1-5	TRBD1	-	CASSPYRGSNQPQHF	TGTGCCAGCAGTCCCTACAGGGGAAGCAATCAGCCCCAGCATTTT
15	TRBV10-3	TRBJ1-6	TRBD1	-	CAISSQGENNSPLHF	TGTGCCATCAGCTCACAGGGGGAGAATAATTCACCCCTCCACTTT
15	TRBV3-1/TRBV3-2	TRBJ1-5	-	-	CASSQDGLEYQPQHF	TGTGCCAGCAGCCAAGATGGGCTTGAGTATCAGCCCCAGCATTTT
16	TRBV27	TRBJ1-1	-	-	CASSYLSGFRGTEAFF	TGTGCCAGCAGTTACCTTTCCGGGTTTCGAGGCACTGAAGCTTTCTTT
13	TRBV18	TRBJ2-1	-	-	CASSPPTEVEQFF	TGTGCCAGCTCACCTCCGACAGAGGTCGAGCAGTTCTTC
14	TRBV4-1	TRBJ2-5	-	-	CASSQVGSGETQYF	TGCGCCAGCAGCCAAGTCGGGTCCGGGGAGACCCAGTACTTC
16	TRBV11-2	TRBJ2-3	TRBD1	once	CASSYHGTGGTDTQYF	TGTGCCAGCAGCTACCACGGGACAGGGGGCACAGATACGCAGTATTTT
12	TRBV30	TRBJ2-7	-	-	CAWTLTSYEQYF	TGTGCCTGGACCCTGACTAGCTACGAGCAGTACTTC
15	TRBV12-5	TRBJ2-2	TRBD1	few	CASGYSTGAGGELFF	TGTGCTAGTGGTTATTCGACAGGGGCCGGCGGGGAGCTGTTTTTT
14	TRBV7-2	TRBJ1-4	-	-	CASSLGWEREKLFF	TGTGCCAGCAGCTTAGGCTGGGAGCGTGAAAAACTGTTTTTT
14	TRBV20-1	TRBJ2-7	TRBD2	-	CSASSGGVPYEQYF	TGCAGTGCTAGTAGCGGGGGGGTCCCCTACGAGCAGTACTTC
16	TRBV7-8	TRBJ2-7	TRBD2	-	CASSLVSGGSSYEQYF	TGTGCCAGCAGCTTAGTTAGCGGGGGGAGCTCCTACGAGCAGTACTTC
15	TRBV27	TRBJ1-2	TRBD1	-	CASSPRQGRNYGYTF	TGTGCCAGCAGTCCGCGACAGGGGAGGAACTATGGCTACACCTTC
16	TRBV10-3	TRBJ2-5	TRBD2	-	CAISGSGSGKPETQYF	TGTGCCATCAGTGGGAGCGGTAGCGGGAAACCAGAGACCCAGTACTTC
11	TRBV29-1	TRBJ2-4	-	-	CSGEQGNIQYF	TGCAGCGGCGAACAGGGAAACATTCAGTACTTC
16	TRBV28	TRBJ2-3	TRBD2	-	CASSLGTSGNTDTQYF	TGTGCCAGCAGCCTGGGGACTAGCGGGAACACAGATACGCAGTATTTT
16	TRBV6-1	TRBJ2-5	-	-	CASSEGDRVGGETQYF	TGTGCCAGCAGTGAAGGAGACAGGGTGGGGGGAGAGACCCAGTACTTC
17	TRBV4-1	TRBJ2-4	TRBD2	once	CASSQIAGGPSKNIQYF	TGCGCCAGCAGCCAAATAGCGGGGGGGCCCTCCAAAAACATTCAGTACTTC
15	TRBV7-9	TRBJ1-5	-	-	CASSPAAGINQPQHF	TGTGCCAGCAGCCCGGCGGCGGGTATCAATCAGCCCCAGCATTTT
16	TRBV9	TRBJ2-2	TRBD2	-	CASSVAGTSGTGELFF	TGTGCCAGCAGCGTAGCAGGGACTAGCGGCACCGGGGAGCTGTTTTTT
13	TRBV7-9	TRBJ1-3	-	-	CASREGSGNTIYF	TGTGCCAGCAGGGAGGGGTCTGGAAACACCATATATTTT
18	TRBV5-1	TRBJ2-5	TRBD2	-	CASSLGRGTSGAQETQYF	TGCGCCAGCAGCTTGGGACGCGGGACTAGCGGGGCCCAAGAGACCCAGTACTTC
10	TRBV27	TRBJ2-7	-	few	CASSTNEQYF	TGTGCCAGCAGTACAAACGAGCAGTACTTC
16	TRBV23-1	TRBJ2-7	TRBD1	-	CASGNFFGTGVYEQYF	TGCGCCAGCGGAAATTTCTTCGGGACAGGGGTCTACGAGCAGTACTTC
13	TRBV7-3	TRBJ1-1	-	-	CASSVQGNTEAFF	TGTGCCAGCAGCGTACAGGGGAACACTGAAGCTTTCTTT
15	TRBV7-9	TRBJ1-1	TRBD1	once	CASSSWTGMNTEAFF	TGTGCCAGCAGCTCATGGACAGGCATGAACACTGAAGCTTTCTTT
14	TRBV7-9	TRBJ1-1	-	-	CASSSPQGNTEAFF	TGTGCCAGCAGCTCGCCTCAGGGGAACACTGAAGCTTTCTTT
14	TRBV30	TRBJ1-1	-	-	CAWSPRFTSTEAFF	TGTGCCTGGAGTCCCCGATTTACGAGCACTGAAGCTTTCTTT
13	TRBV19	TRBJ2-1	TRBD2	-	CATRSGGRNEQFF	TGTGCCACCCGTAGCGGGGGCCGCAATGAGCAGTTCTTC
14	TRBV5-3	TRBJ1-5	-	-	CARSLRYGEQPQHF	TGTGCCAGAAGCTTGCGGTATGGGGAGCAGCCCCAGCATTTT
16	TRBV10-1	TRBJ1-3	-	-	CASSESSGFPGNTIYF	TGCGCCAGCAGTGAGTCATCCGGGTTCCCTGGAAACACCATATATTTT
15	TRBV5-1	TRBJ2-7	TRBD1	-	CASSPGTGKRYEQYF	TGCGCCAGCAGCCCAGGGACAGGCAAGAGATACGAGCAGTACTTC
16	TRBV5-6	TRBJ1-2	-	-	CASSLVGRGANYGYTF	TGTGCCAGCAGCTTGGTCGGACGCGGGGCCAACTATGGCTACACCTTC
15	TRBV16	TRBJ1-6	TRBD1	-	CASSHTGTGDSPLHF	TGTGCCAGCAGCCACACCGGGACAGGGGATTCACCCCTCCACTTT
16	TRBV5-8	TRBJ2-7	TRBD1	many	CASSSRDRGPAYEQYF	TGTGCCAGCAGTTCGCGGGACAGGGGGCCTGCCTACGAGCAGTACTTC
13	TRBV5-8	TRBJ1-6	-	-	CASSLGVGAALHF	TGTGCCAGCAGCTTGGGGGTGGGGGCTGCCCTCCACTTT
17	TRBV27	TRBJ2-7	-	-	CASSPLLAAGVIGEQYF	TGTGCCAGCTCTCCCCTACTTGCGGCAGGGGTTATAGGCGAGCAGTACTTC
14	TRBV11-2	TRBJ1-1	TRBD1	-	CASSFDRGNTEAFF	TGTGCCAGCAGCTTTGACAGGGGCAACACTGAAGCTTTCTTT
14	TRBV2	TRBJ2-7	TRBD1	-	CASTSGTGAYEQYF	TGTGCCAGCACGTCCGGGACAGGGGCCTACGAGCAGTACTTC